Listed below are T cell receptor beta chains from one sample, sequenced in a study of T cell responses to AZD1222 COVID-19 vaccine. TCRdb's copy holds only in-frame clones and misses some; the assay was immunoSEQ multiplex PCR. The sample has 120,000 or so clones; roughly nine tenths are singletons. The source material was peripheral blood, sampled on day 0 of AZD1222 vaccination. The receptors derive from an adult in good health. Both conserved end residues are part of each CDR3. Fields, in order: J gene, V gene, clone size, D gene, CDR3 protein, CDR3 DNA. The D gene is left open where the match is weak. Clone sizes are given selectively: once, few, many, or a class where the clone is expanded.

J: TRBJ1-5; V: TRBV7-9; size: NA; D: NA; CDR3: CASTSTNTNQPQHF; DNA: TGTGCCAGCACCAGTACAAACACCAATCAGCCCCAGCATTTT
J: TRBJ1-1; V: TRBV3-1/TRBV3-2; size: NA; D: NA; CDR3: CASSQKPFTRGEAFF; DNA: TGTGCCAGCAGCCAAAAGCCGTTTACACGCGGGGAAGCTTTCTTT
J: TRBJ1-3; V: TRBV5-1; size: NA; D: NA; CDR3: CASSLTGSGNTIYF; DNA: TGCGCCAGCAGCTTGACAGGGTCCGGAAACACCATATATTTT
J: TRBJ2-2; V: TRBV6-5; size: NA; D: NA; CDR3: CASSYSYRDTTGELFF; DNA: TGTGCCAGCAGTTACTCGTATAGGGACACAACCGGGGAGCTGTTTTTT
J: TRBJ2-7; V: TRBV19; size: NA; D: NA; CDR3: CASSIYAQATYEQYF; DNA: TGTGCCAGTAGTATATACGCACAGGCGACCTACGAGCAGTACTTC
J: TRBJ2-5; V: TRBV5-4; size: few; D: NA; CDR3: CASSFPKETQYF; DNA: TGTGCCAGCAGCTTTCCAAAAGAGACCCAGTACTTC
J: TRBJ2-7; V: TRBV11-3; size: NA; D: TRBD1; CDR3: CASSFGTGASYEQYF; DNA: TGTGCCAGCAGCTTTGGGACAGGGGCCTCCTACGAGCAGTACTTC
J: TRBJ2-7; V: TRBV11-1; size: NA; D: TRBD1; CDR3: CASSTGQGVHEQYF; DNA: TGTGCCAGCAGTACCGGACAGGGGGTCCACGAGCAGTACTTC
J: TRBJ1-4; V: TRBV30; size: few; D: TRBD1; CDR3: CAWSTRTGGSIMFF; DNA: TGTGCCTGGAGTACTCGGACAGGGGGTTCCATTATGTTTTTT
J: TRBJ1-5; V: TRBV19; size: NA; D: NA; CDR3: CASSTARTGGNQPQHF; DNA: TGTGCCAGTAGTACCGCAAGGACGGGGGGCAATCAGCCCCAGCATTTT
J: TRBJ1-1; V: TRBV10-1; size: NA; D: NA; CDR3: CASSEAKVSEAFF; DNA: TGCGCCAGCAGTGAGGCGAAGGTATCTGAAGCTTTCTTT
J: TRBJ2-3; V: TRBV3-1/TRBV3-2; size: NA; D: NA; CDR3: CASSRTTGGSTDTQYF; DNA: TGTGCCAGCAGCCGGACTACGGGCGGGAGCACAGATACGCAGTATTTT
J: TRBJ1-1; V: TRBV3-1/TRBV3-2; size: NA; D: NA; CDR3: CASSVGRGTEAFF; DNA: TGTGCCAGCAGCGTCGGCAGGGGCACTGAAGCTTTCTTT
J: TRBJ1-6; V: TRBV12-5; size: NA; D: NA; CDR3: CASGTGTYNSPLHF; DNA: TGTGCTAGTGGAACGGGGACCTATAATTCACCCCTCCACTTT
J: TRBJ2-3; V: TRBV6-4; size: few; D: TRBD2; CDR3: CASSDSAGATDTQYF; DNA: TGTGCCAGCAGTGACTCAGCGGGAGCCACAGATACGCAGTATTTT
J: TRBJ1-1; V: TRBV20-1; size: NA; D: NA; CDR3: CSASSGPNTEAFF; DNA: TGCAGTGCTAGTTCTGGACCGAACACTGAAGCTTTCTTT
J: TRBJ1-1; V: TRBV28; size: NA; D: NA; CDR3: CASSTQRTEAFF; DNA: TGTGCCAGCAGTACGCAGCGGACTGAAGCTTTCTTT
J: TRBJ2-7; V: TRBV28; size: NA; D: TRBD2; CDR3: CASSTPGLALAPEQYF; DNA: TGTGCCAGCAGCACACCCGGACTAGCATTAGCACCCGAGCAGTACTTC
J: TRBJ1-3; V: TRBV5-1; size: NA; D: NA; CDR3: CASSLEGHSGNTIYF; DNA: TGCGCCAGCAGCTTGGAAGGACATTCTGGAAACACCATATATTTT
J: TRBJ1-2; V: TRBV30; size: NA; D: NA; CDR3: CAWSGDKYGYTF; DNA: TGTGCCTGGAGTGGAGACAAGTATGGCTACACCTTC
J: TRBJ1-5; V: TRBV19; size: NA; D: NA; CDR3: CASISVKGGNQPQHF; DNA: TGTGCCAGTATTTCCGTGAAGGGCGGGAATCAGCCCCAGCATTTT
J: TRBJ2-2; V: TRBV18; size: NA; D: NA; CDR3: CASSPLAGVGELFF; DNA: TGTGCCAGCTCACCACTCGCGGGTGTGGGGGAGCTGTTTTTT
J: TRBJ1-2; V: TRBV19; size: NA; D: NA; CDR3: CASSSEGYGYTF; DNA: TGTGCCAGTAGTTCCGAAGGCTATGGCTACACCTTC
J: TRBJ1-2; V: TRBV2; size: NA; D: NA; CDR3: CASSGEQVSPYTF; DNA: TGTGCCAGCAGTGGAGAGCAAGTGTCCCCCTACACCTTC
J: TRBJ1-1; V: TRBV28; size: NA; D: NA; CDR3: CASSPMQGSTEAFF; DNA: TGTGCCAGCAGTCCAATGCAGGGATCCACTGAAGCTTTCTTT
J: TRBJ2-7; V: TRBV30; size: NA; D: NA; CDR3: CAWKQGSYEQYF; DNA: TGTGCCTGGAAACAGGGTTCCTACGAGCAGTACTTC
J: TRBJ1-3; V: TRBV7-9; size: NA; D: NA; CDR3: CASSPGVSGNTIYF; DNA: TGTGCCAGCAGCCCGGGAGTCTCTGGAAACACCATATATTTT
J: TRBJ2-4; V: TRBV2; size: NA; D: NA; CDR3: CASTSGGVNIQYF; DNA: TGTGCCAGCACTTCAGGGGGGGTGAACATTCAGTACTTC
J: TRBJ2-5; V: TRBV10-3; size: NA; D: TRBD2; CDR3: CAISGSGGAETQYF; DNA: TGTGCCATCAGTGGTTCGGGGGGAGCAGAGACCCAGTACTTC
J: TRBJ2-7; V: TRBV19; size: NA; D: TRBD1; CDR3: CARGQGTYEQYF; DNA: TGTGCCAGGGGACAGGGGACCTACGAGCAGTACTTC
J: TRBJ2-3; V: TRBV9; size: NA; D: NA; CDR3: CASSVGGELSTDTQYF; DNA: TGTGCCAGCAGCGTCGGAGGGGAATTAAGCACAGATACGCAGTATTTT
J: TRBJ1-2; V: TRBV2; size: NA; D: NA; CDR3: CASSEPGRNYGYTF; DNA: TGTGCCAGCAGTGAACCGGGACGGAACTATGGCTACACCTTC
J: TRBJ1-2; V: TRBV7-9; size: NA; D: NA; CDR3: CASSLQEHYGYTF; DNA: TGTGCCAGCAGCTTGCAGGAGCACTATGGCTACACCTTC
J: TRBJ1-5; V: TRBV2; size: NA; D: NA; CDR3: CASSEWGRAPQHF; DNA: TGTGCCAGCAGTGAATGGGGCAGGGCGCCCCAGCATTTT
J: TRBJ2-6; V: TRBV25-1; size: NA; D: NA; CDR3: CASMPSGANVLTF; DNA: TGTGCCAGCATGCCCTCTGGGGCCAACGTCCTGACTTTC
J: TRBJ2-5; V: TRBV2; size: NA; D: NA; CDR3: CASSSTGDGSQETQYF; DNA: TGTGCCAGCAGCTCTACGGGGGACGGGAGCCAAGAGACCCAGTACTTC
J: TRBJ1-5; V: TRBV6-5; size: NA; D: NA; CDR3: CASKRSSIAAQHF; DNA: TGTGCCAGTAAAAGGTCAAGTATTGCAGCCCAGCATTTT
J: TRBJ1-5; V: TRBV30; size: NA; D: NA; CDR3: CAWSPSSPKNQPQHF; DNA: TGTGCCTGGAGTCCCAGTAGCCCTAAGAATCAGCCCCAGCATTTT
J: TRBJ2-5; V: TRBV19; size: NA; D: NA; CDR3: CASSIASSGIQETQYF; DNA: TGTGCCAGTAGTATAGCCTCCTCAGGAATCCAAGAGACCCAGTACTTC
J: TRBJ2-1; V: TRBV25-1; size: NA; D: NA; CDR3: CASSEEEFF; DNA: TGTGCCAGCAGTGAAGAGGAGTTCTTC
J: TRBJ2-3; V: TRBV29-1; size: NA; D: TRBD2; CDR3: CSVDGGDTQYF; DNA: TGCAGCGTTGACGGGGGGGATACGCAGTATTTT
J: TRBJ2-7; V: TRBV2; size: NA; D: NA; CDR3: CATKREPYEQYF; DNA: TGTGCCACAAAGAGGGAACCCTACGAGCAGTACTTC
J: TRBJ1-2; V: TRBV5-5; size: NA; D: NA; CDR3: CASTLTEWNYGYTF; DNA: TGTGCCAGCACCTTGACAGAATGGAACTATGGCTACACCTTC
J: TRBJ2-4; V: TRBV19; size: NA; D: TRBD1; CDR3: CASQFTGAVAAKNIQYF; DNA: TGTGCCAGCCAATTCACAGGGGCCGTGGCTGCCAAAAACATTCAGTACTTC
J: TRBJ2-1; V: TRBV7-9; size: NA; D: NA; CDR3: CASSLVGGFGEQFF; DNA: TGTGCCAGCAGCTTAGTCGGAGGCTTCGGGGAGCAGTTCTTC
J: TRBJ1-6; V: TRBV19; size: NA; D: TRBD1; CDR3: CASTLTGITYNSPLHF; DNA: TGTGCCAGTACCTTGACAGGGATCACCTATAATTCACCCCTCCACTTT
J: TRBJ2-5; V: TRBV19; size: NA; D: NA; CDR3: CASRGGGETQYF; DNA: TGTGCCAGTAGAGGGGGAGGAGAGACCCAGTACTTC
J: TRBJ2-7; V: TRBV3-1/TRBV3-2; size: NA; D: NA; CDR3: CASSRDRVGEQYF; DNA: TGTGCCAGCAGCCGAGACAGAGTGGGGGAGCAGTACTTC
J: TRBJ2-1; V: TRBV5-1; size: NA; D: TRBD2; CDR3: CASSESGSLSYNEQFF; DNA: TGCGCCAGCAGCGAGAGCGGGAGCCTATCCTACAATGAGCAGTTCTTC
J: TRBJ2-3; V: TRBV7-3; size: NA; D: TRBD2; CDR3: CASRAGGPSDTQYF; DNA: TGTGCCAGCAGAGCGGGAGGGCCCTCAGATACGCAGTATTTT
J: TRBJ1-6; V: TRBV15; size: NA; D: NA; CDR3: CATTPGDSYNSPLHF; DNA: TGTGCCACCACCCCGGGGGACTCCTATAATTCACCCCTCCACTTT
J: TRBJ2-2; V: TRBV5-1; size: NA; D: TRBD1; CDR3: CASSGDNQGATGELFF; DNA: TGCGCCAGCAGCGGAGACAATCAGGGGGCCACCGGGGAGCTGTTTTTT
J: TRBJ2-5; V: TRBV5-5; size: NA; D: TRBD2; CDR3: CASSLEGLAAETQYF; DNA: TGTGCCAGCAGCTTGGAGGGACTAGCGGCAGAGACCCAGTACTTC